This T cell receptor beta chain stems from a study of blood T cell repertoires in COVID-19. On the study more broadly: Some COVID-19 samples were acute and others convalescent; all came from the United States, Italy and Spain. T cells, B-cell-depleted T cells, or PBMCs supplied cDNA or gDNA.

Cohorts were based on clinical histories the participants reported. Either two negative PCRs, clearance, or symptom resolution qualified Cohort 3 donors as recovered. Profiled with immunoSEQ multiplex PCR; TCRdb holds only in-frame clones, not every one. The sample lists fewer than 200,000 clones; roughly 83% were seen once. This clonotype was obtained from a woman between 45 and 60 years old who had recovered from COVID-19. The material sequenced was PBMCs or T cells enriched from blood (not recorded which).

The chain's CDR3 is CATSRTGYEQYV. CDR3 in DNA: TGTGCCACCAGCAGGACAGGGTACGAGCAGTACGTC. The chain combines TRBV15 with TRBJ2-7; 7 bases align to TRBD1. There are 12 residues in the CDR3. The germline CDR1 and CDR2 sequences are LNHNV and YYDKDF (reference sequence). The V gene end was trimmed by 3 bases and the J gene end by 4 bases; junction bases not matched to a gene: 0.